This T cell receptor beta chain was captured in a study of blood T cell repertoires in COVID-19. For the study at large: Sources were T cells, B-cell-depleted T cells, or PBMCs; the material itself was cDNA or gDNA.

The germline V gene has CDR1 MNHEY and CDR2 SVGAGI. There are 14 residues in the CDR3. With 5 bases removed from V and 8 bases from J, the gap between germline ends came to 15 bases. One Seattle source followed patients from active infection through their disease course. The repertoire was sequenced with immunoSEQ multiplex PCR; TCRdb's copy has only in-frame clones and lacks some. The table includes some 300,000 clones, 90% detected once. Specimen: peripheral blood. The V gene is TRBV6-5, the J gene TRBJ1-4; the D is unclear. The TCR sequence derives from a woman aged 35 to 49 with COVID-19, enrolled during active disease. The CDR3 DNA sequence: TGTGCCAGCAGTAGAGCCGAGAATGCGGAAAAACTGTTTTTT. Translated: CASSRAENAEKLFF.